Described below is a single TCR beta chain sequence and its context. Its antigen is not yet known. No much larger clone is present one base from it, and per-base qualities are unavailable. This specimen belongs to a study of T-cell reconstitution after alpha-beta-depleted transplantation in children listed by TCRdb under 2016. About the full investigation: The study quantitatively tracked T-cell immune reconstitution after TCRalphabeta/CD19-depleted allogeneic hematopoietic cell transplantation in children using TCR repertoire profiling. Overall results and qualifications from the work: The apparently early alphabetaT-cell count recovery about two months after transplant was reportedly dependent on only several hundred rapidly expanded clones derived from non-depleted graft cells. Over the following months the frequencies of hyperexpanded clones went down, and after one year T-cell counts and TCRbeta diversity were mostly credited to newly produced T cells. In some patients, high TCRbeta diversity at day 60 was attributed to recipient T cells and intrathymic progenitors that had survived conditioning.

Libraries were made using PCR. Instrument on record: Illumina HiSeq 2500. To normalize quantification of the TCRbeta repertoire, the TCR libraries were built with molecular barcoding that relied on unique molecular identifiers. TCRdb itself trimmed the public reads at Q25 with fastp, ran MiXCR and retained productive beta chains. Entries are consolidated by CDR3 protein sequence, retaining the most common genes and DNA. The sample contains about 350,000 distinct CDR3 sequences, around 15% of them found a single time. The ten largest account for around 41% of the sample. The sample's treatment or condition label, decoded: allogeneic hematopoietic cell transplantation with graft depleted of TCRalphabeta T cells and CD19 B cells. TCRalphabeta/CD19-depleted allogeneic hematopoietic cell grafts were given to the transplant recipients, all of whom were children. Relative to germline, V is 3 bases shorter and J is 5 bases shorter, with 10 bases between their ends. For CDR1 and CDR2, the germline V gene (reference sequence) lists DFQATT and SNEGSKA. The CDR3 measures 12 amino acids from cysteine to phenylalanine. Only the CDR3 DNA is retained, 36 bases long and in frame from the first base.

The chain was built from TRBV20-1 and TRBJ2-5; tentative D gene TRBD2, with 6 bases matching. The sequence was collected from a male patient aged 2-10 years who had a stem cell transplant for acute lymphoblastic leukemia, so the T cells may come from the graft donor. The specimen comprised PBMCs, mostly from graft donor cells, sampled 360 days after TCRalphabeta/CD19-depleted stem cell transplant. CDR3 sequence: CSASGRRETQYF. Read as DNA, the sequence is TGCAGTGCTAGCGGGAGACGGGAGACCCAGTACTTC.